Following are 18 T cell receptor beta chains from one sample sequenced in a study of CXCR3-negative and CXCR3-positive naive CD8 T cells. Study-wide findings and caveats: CXCR3-positive naive cells carried more hydrophobic TRB CDR3s than CXCR3-negative naive cells did.

UMI-labeled 5' RACE TRB cDNA libraries were prepared from the cells. TCRdb reprocessed the 5' RACE reads, keeping one entry per CDR3 protein, no DNA. The table for this sample gives about 110,000 distinct CDR3 sequences. Their antigens are not known. Sequencing was done on a sample of naive CXCR3+ CD8+ T cells from blood. Subset noted: CD45RO-CCR7+CD27+CD95- naive CD8+ T cells expressing CXCR3 (TNR3+). Receptors were obtained from a human donor in good health. Some clones in this sample may be carry-over from other donors' samples.

This chain uses TRBV7-6 with TRBJ2-3; TCRdb picks TRBD1, but there is no DNA to check that call. The germline CDR1 and CDR2 sequences are SGHVS and FNYEAQ. CDR3 size: 16 residues. This chain's CDR3 is CASSGTYSGWADTQYF.

The chain uses TRBV29-1 and TRBJ2-5; TCRdb's D call, TRBD2, is unchecked because there is no DNA. Germline V CDR1 and CDR2: SQVTM, ANQGSEA. The CDR3 covers 20 residues. This CDR3 reads CSVEWYLPELLGKYQETQYF. Supplemented by reference TRBV29-1 and TRBJ2-5, the full variable domain reads SAVISQKPSRDICQRGTSLTIQCQVDSQVTMMFWYRQQPGQSLTLIATANQGSEATYESGFVIDKFPISRPNLTFSTLTVSNMSPEDSSIYLCSVEWYLPELLGKYQETQYFGPGTRLLVL.

The J gene is TRBJ2-7, the V gene TRBV10-3; the TRBD1 assignment by TCRdb is unverifiable without DNA. Germline V lookup: CDR1 ENHRY, CDR2 SYGVKD. The CDR3 sequence is 11 residues long. CDR3: CAIGQGYEQYF.

The rearrangement links TRBV7-9 to TRBJ2-7; TCRdb's D gene call, TRBD1, goes unchecked for lack of DNA. Germline V lookup: CDR1 SEHNR, CDR2 FQNEAQ (reference sequence). CDR3 length: 14 amino acids. CDR3 loop: CASSVEGQGHEQYF.

The chain recombines TRBV29-1 with TRBJ2-7. The CDR3 has 12 amino acids. Germline-derived CDR1 and CDR2 are SQVTM and ANQGSEA. CDR3 protein: CSVLDPVREQYF.

The gene calls are TRBV6-5 and TRBJ2-7; the TCRdb D gene call, TRBD1, has no DNA to confirm it. This CDR3 has 13 amino acids. Per the germline V gene, CDR1 is MNHEY and CDR2 is SVGAGI. The chain's CDR3 is CASSYGRAYEQYF.

The chain combines TRBV29-1 with TRBJ2-7. The CDR3 is made up of 13 amino acids. Germline CDR1 reads SQVTM; CDR2 reads ANQGSEA. The CDR3 loop is CSVRNPNSGEQYF.

This chain links TRBV4-2 with TRBJ2-3. Germline CDR1 and CDR2: LGHNA and YNFKEQ. The CDR3 has 14 residues. CDR3 loop: CASSQALGTDTQYF.

This chain's CDR3 is CASNTEGETQYF. The rearrangement links TRBV27 to TRBJ2-5; TCRdb picks TRBD2, but there is no DNA to check that call. This CDR3 region has 12 residues. Germline CDR1 reads MNHEY; CDR2 reads SMNVEV (reference sequence).

The chain recombines TRBV5-6 with TRBJ1-2. Germline V gene lookup returns CDR1 SGHDT and CDR2 YYEEEE. The CDR3 is made up of 12 amino acids. The CDR3 protein is CASSSGPLGYTF.

V and J are TRBV20-1 and TRBJ2-1; there is no DNA to check the TCRdb D call of TRBD1. The CDR3 covers 15 residues. The germline CDR1 and CDR2 sequences are DFQATT and SNEGSKA (reference sequence). This CDR3 reads CSARDLAGGFNEQFF.

The chain employs TRBV28 and TRBJ2-7; TCRdb selects TRBD1, and the lack of DNA leaves this call unchecked. Per germline, CDR1 MDHEN and CDR2 SYDVKM. This CDR3 is built from 12 residues. This CDR3 is CASSWTPREQYF. The variable domain in full, with the rest retrieved from reference TRBV28 and TRBJ2-7, is DVKVTQSSRYLVKRTGEKVFLECVQDMDHENMFWYRQDPGLGLRLIYFSYDVKMKEKGDIPEGYSVSREKKERFSLILESASTNQTSMYLCASSWTPREQYFGPGTRLTVT.

The chain links TRBV29-1 to TRBJ2-7; the D gene TCRdb calls, TRBD1, cannot be checked with no DNA. CDR3 length: 12 amino acids. Germline CDR1 reads SQVTM; CDR2 reads ANQGSEA. The CDR3 is CSVTLGNYEQYF.

The V call is TRBV30, the J call TRBJ2-5; lacking DNA, the TRBD1 call made by TCRdb goes unchecked. The germline gives CDR1 GTSNPN, CDR2 SVGIG (reference sequence). The CDR3 runs 14 residues. The CDR3 reads CAWNPRRYQETQYF.

The chain links TRBV9 to TRBJ2-7; there is no DNA to check the TCRdb D call of TRBD2. Germline lookup yields CDR1 SGDLS and CDR2 YYNGEE. The CDR3 runs to 16 residues. The CDR3 sequence: CASSAGWDGFSYEQYF.

J is TRBJ2-2 and V is TRBV12-3 or TRBV12-4; the TCRdb D gene call, TRBD1, has no DNA to confirm it. The length of the CDR3 is 15 residues. The CDR3 sequence: CASTPGTVNTGELFF.

V and J are TRBV29-1 and TRBJ2-1; the D call from TCRdb, TRBD2, cannot be confirmed without DNA. Germline V lookup: CDR1 SQVTM, CDR2 ANQGSEA. The CDR3 is 15 residues long. The CDR3: CSVEVSVRAYNEQFF.

This chain joins TRBV13 and TRBJ2-7. The CDR3 totals 13 residues. Germline V lookup: CDR1 PRHDT, CDR2 FYEKMQ (reference sequence). CDR3: CASSQPGDYEQYF.